Below are 2 T cell receptor beta chains sequenced from a single sample in a study of regulatory T cells in long-lasting Graves disease. Time point specified: newly diagnosed GD, antithyroid drugs for less than 3 months. With RNA extracted from PBMCs as input, the TCR library was made. Arm-PCR of CDR3 regions and iRepertoire HTBI primers were the basis on which TCR beta libraries were built. TCRdb reprocessed the multiplex PCR reads via MiXCR and lists one record per CDR3 protein. This table has hundreds of thousands of distinct CDR3 sequences, around an eighth appearing once. This same sample was also part of a study on T cells in Graves' hyperthyroidism and ophthalmopathy.

This specimen consisted of peripheral blood mononuclear cells (PBMCs), obtained at new diagnosis, from a patient treated with antithyroid drugs. The receptors were gathered from a man younger than 40 with Graves disease.

This clonotype was picked up many times. The chain combines TRBV7-9 with TRBJ2-2; D is undetermined. The CDR3 is made up of 13 amino acids. CDR1 and CDR2 from the germline V gene are SEHNR and FQNEAQ (reference sequence). With 5 bases removed from V and 7 bases from J, the gap between germline ends came to 11 bases. The CDR3 reads CASSRTGDGELFF. The CDR3 DNA reads TGTGCCAGCAGCAGAACTGGAGACGGGGAGCTGTTTTTT.

This clonotype was found a few times. The chain employs TRBV3-1 and TRBJ2-4, with unresolved D. V lost 2 bases and J 8 bases, leaving 13 bases between the germline ends. This CDR3 region has 14 residues. CDR1 and CDR2 from the germline V gene are LGHDT and YNNKEL (reference sequence). CDR3 residues: CASSQMSQRYIQYF. The CDR3, as DNA: TGTGCCAGCAGCCAAATGTCCCAGAGGTACATTCAGTACTTC.